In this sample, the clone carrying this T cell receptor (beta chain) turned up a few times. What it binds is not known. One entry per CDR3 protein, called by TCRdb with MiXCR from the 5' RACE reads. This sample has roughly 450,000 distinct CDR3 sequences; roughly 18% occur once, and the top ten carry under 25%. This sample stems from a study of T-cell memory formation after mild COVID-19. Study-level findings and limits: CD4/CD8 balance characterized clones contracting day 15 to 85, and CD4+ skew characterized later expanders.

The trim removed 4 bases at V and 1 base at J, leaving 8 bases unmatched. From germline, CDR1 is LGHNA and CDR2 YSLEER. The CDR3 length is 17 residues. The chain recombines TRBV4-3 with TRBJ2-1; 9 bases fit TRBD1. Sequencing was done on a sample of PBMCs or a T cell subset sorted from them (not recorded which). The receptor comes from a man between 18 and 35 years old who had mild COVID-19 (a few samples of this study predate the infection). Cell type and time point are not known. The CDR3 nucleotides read TGCGCCAGCAGCCCTCGCTCCGGGACAGGGTCCTACAATGAGCAGTTCTTC. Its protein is CASSPRSGTGSYNEQFF.